A selection of T cell receptor beta chains follows, all from one sample in a study of cytomegalovirus exposure and HLA in healthy donors. The protocol was immunoSEQ multiplex PCR, while the TCRdb copy is restricted to in-frame clones and leaves out a portion. The top ten hold approximately 3% of the sample, which has some 90,000 clones, roughly three quarters seen once. Input material: PBMCs. The receptors come from a man aged 40-49 years in good health and CMV-seronegative. Each CDR3 is given with its conserved first and last residue. A D gene is named only where the DNA matches it firmly.

len: 10
d_gene: -
v_gene: TRBV20-1
CDR3aa: CSAWTVEAFF

len: 14
d_gene: TRBD1
v_gene: TRBV6-1
CDR3aa: CASSEGTGGHEQYF

len: 12
d_gene: TRBD1
v_gene: TRBV2
CDR3aa: CASSGTGEKLFF

len: 15
d_gene: TRBD1
v_gene: TRBV4-2
CDR3aa: CASSQDQGEATEAFF

len: 15
d_gene: TRBD2
v_gene: TRBV25-1
CDR3aa: CASKSFAGGHNEQFF

len: 13
d_gene: TRBD2
v_gene: TRBV5-4
CDR3aa: CAIRAGAQETQYF

len: 16
d_gene: -
v_gene: TRBV5-1
CDR3aa: CASSLIDSSSTDTQYF

len: 18
d_gene: -
v_gene: TRBV7-3
CDR3aa: CASSLTHGRQAYTGELFF

len: 15
d_gene: -
v_gene: TRBV7-3
CDR3aa: CASSLVRQRNTEAFF

len: 14
d_gene: TRBD1
v_gene: TRBV15
CDR3aa: CATSRGQGGTEAFF

len: 13
d_gene: -
v_gene: TRBV4-3
CDR3aa: CASSQDRNTEAFF

len: 12
d_gene: TRBD1
v_gene: TRBV13
CDR3aa: CASSQRDSAQHF

len: 15
d_gene: TRBD1
v_gene: TRBV10-1
CDR3aa: CASSPRDRGHNEQFF

len: 14
d_gene: TRBD1
v_gene: TRBV30
CDR3aa: CAWSSGTGSYEQYF

len: 15
d_gene: -
v_gene: TRBV6-5
CDR3aa: CASSRTPGQSYEQYF

len: 19
d_gene: TRBD1
v_gene: TRBV5-1
CDR3aa: CASRPHTGAEPGYTDTQYF

len: 10
d_gene: TRBD1
v_gene: TRBV20-1
CDR3aa: CSAWTGEAFF

len: 14
d_gene: -
v_gene: TRBV28
CDR3aa: CASSPGGAPDTQYF

len: 17
d_gene: -
v_gene: TRBV2
CDR3aa: CASSPLTARTVNTEAFF

len: 16
d_gene: -
v_gene: TRBV19
CDR3aa: CASQVLSDSDNTEAFF

len: 14
d_gene: TRBD1
v_gene: TRBV9
CDR3aa: CASSAQGQGRGYTF

len: 14
d_gene: TRBD2
v_gene: TRBV28
CDR3aa: CASSLDGGGRAQFF

len: 15
d_gene: -
v_gene: TRBV5-6
CDR3aa: CASSPYRAGNTEAFF

len: 16
d_gene: -
v_gene: TRBV7-9
CDR3aa: CSSSYGASTSTDTQYF

len: 15
d_gene: TRBD1
v_gene: TRBV5-1
CDR3aa: CASSDRDRDQYEQYF

len: 17
d_gene: -
v_gene: TRBV6-1
CDR3aa: CASSVPGHYSYNSPLHF

len: 15
d_gene: -
v_gene: TRBV5-4
CDR3aa: CASSLSRPGNTEAFF

len: 14
d_gene: -
v_gene: TRBV19
CDR3aa: CASTGRNMNTEAFF

len: 19
d_gene: -
v_gene: TRBV4-3
CDR3aa: CASSQEPRAGRVPGNTIYF

len: 15
d_gene: -
v_gene: TRBV13
CDR3aa: CASSPTASNTGELFF

len: 18
d_gene: TRBD1
v_gene: TRBV11-3
CDR3aa: CASSLRQGRLSGANVLTF

len: 14
d_gene: -
v_gene: TRBV29-1
CDR3aa: CSVVGQYSSYEQYF

len: 14
d_gene: TRBD1
v_gene: TRBV2
CDR3aa: CASRGTADSYEQYF

len: 18
d_gene: -
v_gene: TRBV27
CDR3aa: CASSLSALGVSGTDTQYF

len: 15
d_gene: -
v_gene: TRBV19
CDR3aa: CASSTGHGGGNTIYF

len: 13
d_gene: -
v_gene: TRBV19
CDR3aa: CASSETDTDTQYF

len: 12
d_gene: -
v_gene: TRBV5-4
CDR3aa: CASSWTGGEQYF

len: 15
d_gene: TRBD1
v_gene: TRBV6-6
CDR3aa: CASTRSPGGQETQYF

len: 15
d_gene: -
v_gene: TRBV18
CDR3aa: CASSQTGSSSYEQYF

len: 16
d_gene: -
v_gene: TRBV7-2
CDR3aa: CASSLKERGLGEKLFF

len: 16
d_gene: TRBD2
v_gene: TRBV5-1
CDR3aa: CASSLGLAGGLDTQYF

len: 14
d_gene: TRBD1
v_gene: TRBV9
CDR3aa: CASSAGGMNTEAFF

len: 17
d_gene: TRBD1
v_gene: TRBV27
CDR3aa: CASRYVGTGVGNSPLHF

len: 15
d_gene: TRBD1
v_gene: TRBV7-2
CDR3aa: CASNLRQGRQETQYF

len: 11
d_gene: -
v_gene: TRBV29-1
CDR3aa: CSVSPGSEAFF

len: 14
d_gene: TRBD1
v_gene: TRBV30
CDR3aa: CAWKMPGQSYEQYF

len: 15
d_gene: TRBD2
v_gene: TRBV6-6
CDR3aa: CASSYLAGGSYEQYF

len: 15
d_gene: -
v_gene: TRBV18
CDR3aa: CASSPASRDYDGYTF

len: 15
d_gene: TRBD1
v_gene: TRBV7-6
CDR3aa: CASSHQRTGYTEAFF

len: 14
d_gene: -
v_gene: TRBV18
CDR3aa: CASSLPTPRETQYF

len: 14
d_gene: -
v_gene: TRBV5-4
CDR3aa: CASSLGGGTGELFF

len: 11
d_gene: -
v_gene: TRBV20-1
CDR3aa: CSLEGGDIQYF

len: 15
d_gene: -
v_gene: TRBV4-3
CDR3aa: CASSPKWTDYNEQFF

len: 12
d_gene: TRBD1
v_gene: TRBV2
CDR3aa: CASSDRDNTQYF

len: 14
d_gene: -
v_gene: TRBV27
CDR3aa: CASSPVNGGNTIYF

len: 14
d_gene: -
v_gene: TRBV28
CDR3aa: CASTRQAGNYGYTF

len: 18
d_gene: TRBD1
v_gene: TRBV27
CDR3aa: CASRSLEGQDYSGNTIYF

len: 13
d_gene: -
v_gene: TRBV6-1
CDR3aa: CASSGTKLNEQFF

len: 14
d_gene: -
v_gene: TRBV7-2
CDR3aa: CASSLTGGNQPQHF